The T cell receptor (beta chain) described here comes from a study of blood T cells in healthy people across ages. There were healthy Caucasian individuals from Russia, aged roughly 6 to 100, serving as donors. The use of a sample-barcoded 5' primer and a J-beta primer mix characterized a second PCR of about 7 to 12 cycles. One entry per CDR3 protein results from TCRdb running MiXCR on the 5' RACE reads. This sample has almost 1 million distinct CDR3 sequences, with 51% found just once. V shed 6 bases and J shed 1 base, with 12 bases lying between them. Germline-derived CDR1 and CDR2 are MNHEY and SVGAGI. The CDR3 runs to 14 residues.

V and J are TRBV6-5 and TRBJ1-1, with TRBD1 as a possible D gene (5 bases). This receptor was obtained from a woman aged 55-69 years in good health. The specimen was blood. CDR3 sequence: CASSRDLTNTEAFF. In nucleotides, the CDR3 is TGTGCCAGCAGCAGGGACCTAACGAACACTGAAGCTTTCTTT.